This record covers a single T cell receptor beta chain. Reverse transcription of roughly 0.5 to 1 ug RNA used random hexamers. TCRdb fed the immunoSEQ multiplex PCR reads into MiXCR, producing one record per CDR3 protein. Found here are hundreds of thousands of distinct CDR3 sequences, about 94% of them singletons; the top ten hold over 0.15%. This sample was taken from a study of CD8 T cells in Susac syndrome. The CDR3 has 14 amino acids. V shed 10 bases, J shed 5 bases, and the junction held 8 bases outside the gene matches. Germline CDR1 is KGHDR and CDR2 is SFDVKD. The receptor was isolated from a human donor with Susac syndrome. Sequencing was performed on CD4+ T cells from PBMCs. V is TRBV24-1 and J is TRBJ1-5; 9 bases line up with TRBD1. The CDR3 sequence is CATAGQGLYQPQHF. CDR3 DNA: TGTGCCACTGCTGGACAGGGGCTTTATCAGCCCCAGCATTTT.